Detailed here is one T cell receptor (beta chain). Looked up from germline, CDR1 is SEHNR and CDR2 is FQNEAQ (reference sequence). The trim removed 11 bases at V and 5 bases at J, leaving 10 bases unmatched. This CDR3 region has 14 residues. The sample comes from a study of T-cell reconstitution after alpha-beta-depleted transplantation in children. TCRbeta library preparation incorporated unique molecular identifiers. TCRdb redid the calling of the PCR reads with MiXCR, one entry per CDR3 protein. The sample includes 450,000 to 600,000 distinct CDR3 sequences, around a third of them seen just once. J is TRBJ2-3 and V is TRBV7-9; 10 positions match TRBD2. This TCR derives from a human donor who donated a stem cell graft to a child with aplastic anemia. The sample in question was PBMCs from the stem cell graft donor, obtained from the stem cell graft. CDR3: CAGTLAGAGDTQYF. CDR3 bases: TGTGCCGGGACCCTAGCGGGAGCGGGAGATACGCAGTATTTT.